The next 19 T cell receptor beta chains were all read from a single sample in a study of T cell responses to AZD1222 COVID-19 vaccine (dated by TCRdb to about 2021). Taken with the paper, the label for time point translates to: baseline before first vaccination. Libraries were prepared through the immunoSEQ multiplex PCR assay. TCRdb holds this immuneACCESS table with in-frame rearrangements only. Some clones are missing; in checked studies, unresolved V genes explain under half, and the rest has no known cause. This sample lists 100,000 to 150,000 clones; under 90% were detected once. The ten top clones hold 5.5% to 7% of the sample. Sequencing used peripheral blood, obtained on day 0 of AZD1222 vaccination. The receptors stem from an adult in good health.

V usage is TRBV6-6 and J usage is TRBJ2-7; TRBD2 might be the D (5 bases). Trimming left V 6 bases short and J 1 base short, with 13 bases between. Germline CDR1 and CDR2: MNHNY and SVGAGI (reference sequence). The CDR3 runs to 14 residues. Here the CDR3 DNA reads TGTGCCAGCAGCGGGATTGGAGATTCCTACGAGCAGTACTTC. The encoded protein is CASSGIGDSYEQYF.

The rearrangement links TRBV6-5 to TRBJ1-3; D remains ambiguous. The CDR3 extends over 13 amino acids. CDR1 MNHEY and CDR2 SVGAGI come from the germline V gene. The V end was cut by 6 bases, the J end by 0 bases, with 6 bases between. CDR3 protein: CASRTISGNTIYF. DNA for the CDR3: TGTGCCAGCAGGACAATCTCTGGAAACACCATATATTTT.

The V gene is TRBV3-1 (or the pseudogene TRBV3-2), the J gene TRBJ1-1; D not certain. The germline CDR1 and CDR2 sequences are LGHDT and YNNKEL (reference sequence). This CDR3 contains 15 residues. Between the trimmed V and J ends, which lost 1 base and 0 bases, there was a span of 9 bases. The CDR3 region has the DNA TGTGCCAGCAGCCAAGCAGGTCCCATGAACACTGAAGCTTTCTTT. Translation gives CASSQAGPMNTEAFF.

The CDR3 here is CASTTGALGYTF. The CDR3 region has the DNA TGTGCCAGCACGACAGGGGCCCTCGGCTACACCTTC. The chain links TRBV6-5 to TRBJ1-2, with 8 bases aligning to TRBD1. Germline assignment: CDR1 MNHEY and CDR2 SVGAGI. Losses at the gene ends were 7 bases for V and 8 bases for J; bases not matched to a gene: 6. This CDR3 has 12 residues.

The chain carries TRBV15 and TRBJ1-3; no clear D gene. The length of the CDR3 is 17 residues. V was cut by 3 bases and J by 1 base, with 16 bases left in between. The germline gives CDR1 LNHNV, CDR2 YYDKDF (reference sequence). CDR3 loop: CATSREIGRPSGNTIYF. CDR3 DNA sequence: TGTGCCACCAGCAGGGAAATCGGGAGGCCTTCTGGAAACACCATATATTTT.

The chain couples TRBV24-1 to TRBJ2-1; 13 nucleotides agree with TRBD2. CDR1 is KGHDR and CDR2 is SFDVKD in the germline V gene. This CDR3 is built from 16 residues. The trim removed 4 bases at V and 9 bases at J, leaving 8 bases unmatched. CDR3 nucleotides: TGTGCCACCAGTGAGACGACTAGCGGGGGGTTGGGTGAGCAGTTCTTC. Its protein is CATSETTSGGLGEQFF.

This chain joins TRBV29-1 and TRBJ1-2; 8 bases fit TRBD1. Germline V gene data show CDR1 as SQVTM and CDR2 as ANQGSEA. With V trimmed by 1 base and J by 4 bases, 2 bases remained unmatched. This CDR3 has 13 residues. The CDR3 DNA sequence: TGCAGCGTTGAAGGACAGGGGAGCTATGGCTACACCTTC. This translates into CSVEGQGSYGYTF.

This chain links TRBV4-1 with TRBJ1-3; D possibly corresponds to TRBD1 (5 bases). V was pared by 0 bases and J by 2 bases, with 8 bases between. This CDR3 spans 15 amino acids. Germline V gene lookup returns CDR1 MGHRA and CDR2 YSYEKL. The CDR3 coding sequence is TGCGCCAGCAGCCAAGACAGGGCGGCTGGAAACACCATATATTTT. Protein sequence: CASSQDRAAGNTIYF.

This chain links TRBV2 with TRBJ1-1, with D uncertain. Germline V lookup: CDR1 SNHLY, CDR2 FYNNEI. The CDR3 contains 14 residues. Deletions cut 4 bases from V and 1 base from J, with 10 bases between. In DNA, the CDR3 is TGTGCCAGCAGTGGAATAAGAAAGAACACTGAAGCTTTCTTT. It encodes CASSGIRKNTEAFF.

The CDR3 region has the DNA TGCGCCAGCAGCTTTAGCCCGGACAGGGTGGATCAGCCCCAGCATTTT. Translation gives CASSFSPDRVDQPQHF. The chain recombines TRBV5-1 with TRBJ1-5; TRBD1 agrees at 8 bases. Germline trimming cut 2 bases from V and 5 bases from J; bases unmatched to any gene: 9. CDR1 and CDR2 (germline): SGHRS, YFSETQ. The CDR3 contains 16 residues.

V and J are TRBV6-5 and TRBJ1-1, with no clear D. The V end was cut by 7 bases, the J end by 4 bases, with 4 bases between. The CDR3 is 10 residues long. Germline values: CDR1 MNHEY, CDR2 SVGAGI. The CDR3 DNA sequence: TGTGCCAGCATAGCCACTGAAGCTTTCTTT. As protein: CASIATEAFF.

The chain is built from TRBV2 and TRBJ2-1, with TRBD1 matching over 8 bases. The V segment lost 5 bases and the J segment 6 bases; nucleotides outside the gene matches: 12. CDR1 and CDR2 from the germline V gene are SNHLY and FYNNEI. This CDR3 is 16 amino acids long. The CDR3 loop is CASSTRTGPFSNEQFF. The CDR3 DNA sequence: TGTGCCAGCAGTACAAGGACAGGGCCGTTTTCCAATGAGCAGTTCTTC.

In this sample, this clone turned up once. The genes are TRBV4-1 and TRBJ1-4; D uncertain. CDR1 is MGHRA, CDR2 YSYEKL, per germline. This CDR3 has 14 amino acids. V lost 1 base to trimming and J lost 5 bases, with 8 bases between them. The CDR3 sequence is CASSQGQKNEKLFF. CDR3 sequence (DNA): TGCGCCAGCAGCCAAGGGCAGAAAAATGAAAAACTGTTTTTT.

CDR3 residues: CASSPAGVGETQYF. DNA for the CDR3: TGCGCCAGCAGTCCGGCAGGGGTTGGTGAGACCCAGTACTTC. V usage is TRBV23-1 and J usage is TRBJ2-5; possible D gene TRBD1, 6 bases. TRBV23-1 is an ORF, and what it does is uncertain. With 4 bases removed from V and 5 bases from J, the gap between germline ends came to 14 bases. The CDR3 contains 14 residues.

The rearrangement uses TRBV10-3 and TRBJ1-5; 7 bases fit TRBD1. Germline-derived CDR1 and CDR2 are ENHRY and SYGVKD. The CDR3 consists of 13 residues. The V gene end was trimmed by 8 bases and the J gene end by 7 bases; junction bases not matched to a gene: 8. CDR3 region: CAIRDREGQPQHF. In DNA, the CDR3 is TGTGCCATCCGAGACAGGGAGGGACAGCCCCAGCATTTT.

The J gene is TRBJ2-7, the V gene TRBV30; no clear D. The germline V gene encodes CDR1 GTSNPN and CDR2 SVGIG (reference sequence). The CDR3 totals 12 residues. Trimming pared 5 bases from V and 3 bases from J, leaving 11 bases between. The CDR3 loop reads CAWGIRLYEQYF. The CDR3 coding sequence is TGTGCCTGGGGTATAAGGCTCTACGAGCAGTACTTC.

The chain recombines TRBV5-1 with TRBJ2-2; D remains unclear. This CDR3 is 13 amino acids long. Germline V CDR1 and CDR2: SGHRS, YFSETQ. The ends were cut back, 2 bases at V and 8 bases at J, with 10 bases in the middle. The DNA for the CDR3 is TGCGCCAGCAGCTTAATCTCCGCGGGGGAGCTGTTTTTT. Amino acids: CASSLISAGELFF. The complete variable domain, with remaining parts taken from reference TRBV5-1 and TRBJ2-2, reads KAGVTQTPRYLIKTRGQQVTLSCSPISGHRSVSWYQQTPGQGLQFLFEYFSETQRNKGNFPGRFSGRQFSNSRSEMNVSTLELGDSALYLCASSLISAGELFFGEGSRLTVL.

The rearrangement uses TRBV6-5 and TRBJ2-1; D uncertain. The CDR3 runs 13 residues. CDR1 MNHEY and CDR2 SVGAGI come from the germline V gene. V lost 10 bases to trimming and J lost 7 bases, with 17 bases between them. The CDR3 sequence: CATTAPRGNEQFF. For the CDR3, the DNA is TGTGCCACTACAGCCCCGCGTGGGAATGAGCAGTTCTTC.

The chain carries TRBV27 and TRBJ1-2; D is uncertain. Trimming removed 2 bases from V and 2 bases from J, with 18 bases in between. The CDR3 is made up of 17 amino acids. The germline CDR1 and CDR2 sequences are MNHEY and SMNVEV (reference sequence). Written as DNA, the CDR3 is TGTGCCAGCAGTTTAAAGAATAATGGTCCCGGGAACTATGGCTACACCTTC. Amino acid sequence: CASSLKNNGPGNYGYTF.